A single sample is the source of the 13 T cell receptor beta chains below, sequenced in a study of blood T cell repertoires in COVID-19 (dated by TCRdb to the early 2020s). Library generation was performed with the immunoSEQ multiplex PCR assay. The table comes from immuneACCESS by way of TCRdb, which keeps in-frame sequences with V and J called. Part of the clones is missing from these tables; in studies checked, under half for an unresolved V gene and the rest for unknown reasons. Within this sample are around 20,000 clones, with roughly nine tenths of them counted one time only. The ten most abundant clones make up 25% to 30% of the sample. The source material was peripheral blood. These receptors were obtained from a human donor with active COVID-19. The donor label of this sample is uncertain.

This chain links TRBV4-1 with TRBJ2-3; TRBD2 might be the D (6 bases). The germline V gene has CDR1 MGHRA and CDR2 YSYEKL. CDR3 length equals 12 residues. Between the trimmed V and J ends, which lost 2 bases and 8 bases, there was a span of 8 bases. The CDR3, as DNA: TGCGCCAGCAGCCAACTTAGCGGTACGCAGTATTTT. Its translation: CASSQLSGTQYF.

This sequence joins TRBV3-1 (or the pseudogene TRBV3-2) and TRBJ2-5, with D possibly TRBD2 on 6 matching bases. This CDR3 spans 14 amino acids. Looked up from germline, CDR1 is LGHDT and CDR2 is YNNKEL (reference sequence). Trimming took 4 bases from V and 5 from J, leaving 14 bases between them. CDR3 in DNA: TGTGCCAGCAGCCCTACTAGCTTTCGGGAGACCCAGTACTTC. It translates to CASSPTSFRETQYF.

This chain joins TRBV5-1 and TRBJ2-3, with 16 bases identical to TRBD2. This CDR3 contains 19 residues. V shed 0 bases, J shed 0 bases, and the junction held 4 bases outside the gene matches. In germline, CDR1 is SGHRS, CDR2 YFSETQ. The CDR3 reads CASSLAGTSGRVSTDTQYF. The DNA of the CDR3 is TGCGCCAGCAGCTTGGCCGGGACTAGCGGGAGGGTCAGCACAGATACGCAGTATTTT.

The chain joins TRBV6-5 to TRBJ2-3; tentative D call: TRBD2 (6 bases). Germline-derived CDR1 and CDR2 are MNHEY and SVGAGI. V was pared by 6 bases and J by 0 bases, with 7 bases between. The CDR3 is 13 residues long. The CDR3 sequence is CASSGGSTDTQYF. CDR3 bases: TGTGCCAGCAGCGGGGGAAGCACAGATACGCAGTATTTT.

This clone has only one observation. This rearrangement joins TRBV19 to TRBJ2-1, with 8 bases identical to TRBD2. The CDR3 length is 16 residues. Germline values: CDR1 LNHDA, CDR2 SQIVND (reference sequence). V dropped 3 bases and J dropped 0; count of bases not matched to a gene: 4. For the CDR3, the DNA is TGTGCCAGTAGTATTGAAAGCGGGAGCTCCTACAATGAGCAGTTCTTC. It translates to CASSIESGSSYNEQFF.

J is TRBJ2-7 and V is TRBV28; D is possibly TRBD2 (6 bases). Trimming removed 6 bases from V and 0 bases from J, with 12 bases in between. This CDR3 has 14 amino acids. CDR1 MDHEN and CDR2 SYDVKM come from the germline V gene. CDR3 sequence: CASRSGDSSYEQYF. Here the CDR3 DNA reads TGTGCCAGCAGGTCGGGGGATAGCTCCTACGAGCAGTACTTC.

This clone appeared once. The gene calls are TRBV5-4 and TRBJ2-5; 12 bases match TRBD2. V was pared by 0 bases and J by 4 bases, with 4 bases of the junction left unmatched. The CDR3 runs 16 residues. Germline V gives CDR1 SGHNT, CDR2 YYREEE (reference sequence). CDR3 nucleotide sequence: TGTGCCAGCAGCTTGGCTAGCGGGGGGGGCGCAGAGACCCAGTACTTC. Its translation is CASSLASGGGAETQYF.

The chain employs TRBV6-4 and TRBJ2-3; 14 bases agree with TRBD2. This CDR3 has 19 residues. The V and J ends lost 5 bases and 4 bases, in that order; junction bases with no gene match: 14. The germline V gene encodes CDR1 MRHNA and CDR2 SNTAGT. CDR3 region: CASSTRPGLAGAKADTQYF. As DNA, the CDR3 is TGTGCCAGCAGTACTCGACCGGGACTAGCGGGGGCTAAGGCAGATACGCAGTATTTT.

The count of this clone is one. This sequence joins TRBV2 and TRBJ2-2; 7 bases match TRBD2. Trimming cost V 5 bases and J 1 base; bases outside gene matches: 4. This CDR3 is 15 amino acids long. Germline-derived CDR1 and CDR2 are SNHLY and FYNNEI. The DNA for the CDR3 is TGTGCCAGCAGTCCTAGCGGCCTGAACACCGGGGAGCTGTTTTTT. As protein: CASSPSGLNTGELFF.

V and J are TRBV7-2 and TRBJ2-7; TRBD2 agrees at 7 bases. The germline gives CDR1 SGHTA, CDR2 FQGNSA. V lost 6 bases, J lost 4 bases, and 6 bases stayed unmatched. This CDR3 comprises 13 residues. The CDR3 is CASSSSGGYEQYF. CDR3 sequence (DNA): TGTGCCAGCAGTTCTAGCGGAGGATACGAGCAGTACTTC.

The CDR3 region is CAWSVIRGLSSPLHF. For the CDR3, the DNA is TGTGCCTGGAGTGTAATCAGGGGTCTGTCTTCACCCCTCCACTTT. This chain uses TRBV30 with TRBJ1-6, with a possible D match to TRBD1 (6 bases). V was trimmed by 0 bases and J by 9 bases, leaving 15 bases between them. This CDR3 spans 15 amino acids. CDR1 is GTSNPN, CDR2 SVGIG, per germline (reference sequence). Combining the CDR3 with reference TRBV30 and TRBJ1-6 gives the whole variable domain SQTIHQWPATLVQPVGSPLSLECTVEGTSNPNLYWYRQAAGRGLQLLFYSVGIGQISSEVPQNLSASRPQDRQFILSSKKLLLSDSGFYLCAWSVIRGLSSPLHFGNGTRLTVT.

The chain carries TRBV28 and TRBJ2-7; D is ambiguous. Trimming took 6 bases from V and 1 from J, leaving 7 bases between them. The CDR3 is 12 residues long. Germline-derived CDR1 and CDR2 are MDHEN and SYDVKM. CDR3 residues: CASRRLSYEQYF. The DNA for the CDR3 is TGTGCCAGCAGAAGACTGTCCTACGAGCAGTACTTC.

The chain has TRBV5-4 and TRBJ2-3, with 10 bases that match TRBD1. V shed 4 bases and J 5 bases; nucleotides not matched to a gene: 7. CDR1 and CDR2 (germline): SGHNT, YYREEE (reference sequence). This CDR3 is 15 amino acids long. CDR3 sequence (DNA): TGTGCCAGCAGCACCCATGGACAGGGGGAAGATACGCAGTATTTT. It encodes CASSTHGQGEDTQYF.